A single T cell receptor beta chain is shown here with its context. The antigen is not known. The data belong to a study of T cell responses to AZD1222 COVID-19 vaccine. Study conclusions and caveats: After two AZD1222 doses, spike-specific TCR breadth and depth rose versus day 0. Regions 160-218 and 743-854 dominated among vaccine-associated CD4 TCRs spanning spike. Baseline serology detected seropositivity in only six AZD1222 recipients.

Assay used: immunoSEQ multiplex PCR; TCRdb lists only in-frame clones, some missing. The table has 150,000 or so clones, about 92% seen once. The V and J ends lost 5 bases and 0 bases, in that order; junction bases with no gene match: 6. Germline-derived CDR1 and CDR2 are SGHTA and FQGTGA. The CDR3 extends over 16 amino acids. V usage is TRBV7-3 and J usage is TRBJ1-5; TRBD1 matches 8 bases. This TCR was sampled from an adult who received the AZD1222 COVID-19 vaccine. The input for sequencing was peripheral blood, taken 28 days after the second AZD1222 dose. The CDR3 reads CASSPPTGDSNQPQHF. The DNA of the CDR3 is TGTGCCAGCAGCCCTCCGACAGGGGATAGCAATCAGCCCCAGCATTTT.